This entry lists 8 T cell receptor beta chains sequenced from one sample in a study of metastatic and nonmetastatic thyroid tumors. With MiXCR, TCRdb reprocessed the PCR reads. The sample carries about 17,000 clones, around 30% recorded once. Every patient underwent thyroid surgery untreated. Sequences were obtained from tumor tissue. These receptors came from a female donor with papillary thyroid cancer or a benign thyroid nodule (not recorded which). Some clones in this sample may be carry-over from other donors' samples.

This clone was counted at least ten times. The CDR3 here is CASNERGPAEAFF. The CDR3 DNA reads TGTGCCAGCAACGAACGGGGGCCGGCTGAAGCTTTCTTT. The chain employs TRBV28 and TRBJ1-1, with D maybe TRBD1 (6 bases). This CDR3 is 13 amino acids long. The V gene's germline CDR1 is MDHEN and CDR2 SYDVKM. V was clipped by 7 bases and J by 6 bases, with 15 bases between them. Variable domain in full (rest from reference TRBV28 and TRBJ1-1): DVKVTQSSRYLVKRTGEKVFLECVQDMDHENMFWYRQDPGLGLRLIYFSYDVKMKEKGDIPEGYSVSREKKERFSLILESASTNQTSMYLCASNERGPAEAFFGQGTRLTVV.

This clone was recorded only once. J is TRBJ1-2 and V is TRBV5-1, with 7 bases matching TRBD1. With 0 bases clipped from V and 5 bases from J, the junction kept 4 bases outside the gene matches. CDR1 is SGHRS and CDR2 is YFSETQ in the germline V gene. CDR3 length: 14 amino acids. CDR3 DNA sequence: TGCGCCAGCAGCTTGGACGGGACAGTTTATGGCTACACCTTC. Its protein is CASSLDGTVYGYTF.

The gene calls are TRBV30 and TRBJ2-7; TRBD1 agrees at 9 bases. The CDR3 has 17 amino acids. Germline V CDR1 and CDR2: GTSNPN, SVGIG (reference sequence). V was clipped by 1 base and J by 0 bases; unmatched bases: 10. The CDR3 coding sequence is TGTGCCTGGAGTGGGAAGGGACAGGGACGCAGCTCCTACGAGCAGTACTTC. Translating it yields CAWSGKGQGRSSYEQYF.

In its sample, this clone was seen many times. CDR3 nucleotides: TGTGCCATCAGTGAGAGAGGGACCGAGGACAATGAGCAGTTCTTC. Its protein product is CAISERGTEDNEQFF. The chain carries TRBV10-3 and TRBJ2-1; either TRBD1 or TRBD2 may fit D (5 bases each). The CDR3 is 15 residues long. Germline V gives CDR1 ENHRY, CDR2 SYGVKD. Trimming removed 2 bases at V and 5 bases at J, with 13 bases between.

This clone has at least ten counts. This chain connects TRBV18 to TRBJ1-3; 8 bases are shared with TRBD1. Germline CDR1 and CDR2: KGHSH and LQKENI. The ends lost 3 bases at V and 1 base at J; junction bases unmatched: 5. This CDR3 region has 16 residues. This CDR3 is CASSPPRQGSGNTIYF. Written as DNA, the CDR3 is TGTGCCAGCTCACCCCCCCGACAGGGGTCTGGAAACACCATATATTTT.

This clone showed up just a few times. The chain is built from TRBV6-2 or TRBV6-3 and TRBJ1-1; D remains ambiguous. Germline V gives CDR1 MNHEY, CDR2 SVGEGT. The CDR3 length is 13 residues. V lost 4 bases, J lost 5 bases, and 11 bases lay in between. The CDR3 DNA is TGTGCCAGCAGTTTACTGTACACGACTGAAGCTTTCTTT. It yields the protein CASSLLYTTEAFF.

This chain connects TRBV30 to TRBJ1-3, with 7 nucleotides matching TRBD1. V was pared by 4 bases and J by 6 bases, with 12 bases of the junction left unmatched. Germline V lookup: CDR1 GTSNPN, CDR2 SVGIG (reference sequence). The CDR3 loop spans 15 amino acids. CDR3 in amino acids: CAWTRAGGPENTIYF. Here the CDR3 DNA reads TGTGCCTGGACCCGAGCAGGGGGGCCAGAAAACACCATATATTTT.

This clone turned up a few times. The chain is built from TRBV12-3 or TRBV12-4 and TRBJ2-1; 7 nucleotides match TRBD2. The CDR3 length is 16 residues. Trimming at V came to 5 bases and at J to 6 bases, leaving 13 bases not matched to a gene. CDR3 bases: TGTGCCAGCAGTCCCACGGGCGGGAGCAACTTCAATGAGCAGTTCTTC. Residues: CASSPTGGSNFNEQFF.